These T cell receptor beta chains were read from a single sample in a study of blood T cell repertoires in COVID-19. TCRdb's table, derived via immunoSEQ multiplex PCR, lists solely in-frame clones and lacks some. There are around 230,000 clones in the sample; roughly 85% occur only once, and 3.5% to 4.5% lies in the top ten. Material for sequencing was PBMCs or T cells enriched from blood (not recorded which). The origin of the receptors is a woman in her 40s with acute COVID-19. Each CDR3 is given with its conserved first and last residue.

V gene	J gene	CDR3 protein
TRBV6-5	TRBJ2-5	CASSFGGQETQYF
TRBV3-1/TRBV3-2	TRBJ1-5	CASSRRDQPQHF
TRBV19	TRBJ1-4	CASSLLGQGGEKLFF
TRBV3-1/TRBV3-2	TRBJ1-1	CASSQDTRVKMSAFF
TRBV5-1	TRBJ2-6	CASSLPGTGSSSGANVLTF
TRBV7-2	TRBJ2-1	CASSVTGTGGINEQFF
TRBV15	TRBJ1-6	CATSRDLSGTNSPLHF
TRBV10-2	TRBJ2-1	CASSKPQKRDSQSSYNEQFF
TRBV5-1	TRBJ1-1	CASRQGTGAFMNTEAFF
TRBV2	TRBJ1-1	CASRPQGASTEAFF
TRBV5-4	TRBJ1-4	CASSLSGKSEKLFF
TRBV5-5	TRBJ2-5	CASSQGARETQYF
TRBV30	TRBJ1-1	CAWSWTGGNTEAFF
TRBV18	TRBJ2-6	CASSPATGSSGANVLTF
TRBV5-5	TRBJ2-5	CASSYDGTEETQYF
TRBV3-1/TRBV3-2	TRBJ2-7	CASSPGHFYEQYF
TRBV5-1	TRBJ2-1	CASSSGQGIYNEQFF
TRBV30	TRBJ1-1	CAWSTQGPEEAFF
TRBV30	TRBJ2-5	CAYTTCQETQYF
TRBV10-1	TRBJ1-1	CASSDRVANTEAFF
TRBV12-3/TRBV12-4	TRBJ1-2	CASSFQGSAGYTF
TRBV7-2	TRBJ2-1	CASSLAKGVYNEQFF